This T cell receptor (beta chain) was documented in a study of CD8+ T cells in alopecia areata listed by TCRdb under 2018. Background on the whole study: To study T cell clonal expansion in alopecia areata, the researchers applied high-throughput TCRbeta sequencing to both the C3H/HeJ mouse model and human patients. On the human side, TCRbeta sequencing was run on scalp tissue and on sorted CD4+ and CD8+ peripheral blood T cells from healthy controls and from alopecia areata patients with either patchy or totalis/universalis disease. Clonality in the scalp was compared among normal scalp (n=4), patchy alopecia areata scalp (n=8), and alopecia totalis/universalis scalp (n=8). RNA came from the PAXgene miRNA kit for fixed scalp, the miRNeasy kit for PBMCs, and the RNeasy kit for mouse skin. TCRbeta CDR3 regions were amplified by immunoSEQ multiplex PCR using 35 Vbeta forward and 13 Jbeta reverse primers.

The paper as a whole reports these results and caveats: Compared with mice, TCR sequences shared between patients were less clear, possibly partly because of HLA diversity across the patient population. Scalp TCR repertoire analysis is complicated because resident alphabeta T cells in normal human skin are also sequenced, whereas mouse skin is dominated by gammadelta T cells. Higher clonality and more expanded CD8+ clones were observed in lesional scalp than in normal scalp, particularly in alopecia totalis/universalis, a finding suggestive of antigenic drive.

PBMCs were isolated by density centrifugation and stained for CD3, CD4 and CD8, after which CD4+ and CD8+ T cells were sorted on a FACSAria. Scalp biopsies and blood samples were obtained from unaffected controls. To prepare the library, the immunoSEQ multiplex PCR assay was applied. For TCR sequencing, RNA was extracted from every sample and reverse transcribed into cDNA to serve as template. First-strand cDNA was synthesized using SuperScript III with a 2:1 mix of oligo-dT and random hexamers. A synthetic immune receptor repertoire was used to gauge amplification bias, and whatever bias remained was removed computationally. Under the source paper's analysis protocol: Raw reads were preprocessed to remove errors, and CDR3 was defined according to IMGT conventions as the region from the conserved cysteine to phenylalanine. Clonality was computed as 1 minus the Shannon entropy, with the entropy normalized by log2 of the number of productive unique TCRs. Scalp TCRbeta sequences were cross-referenced with sorted blood CD4 and CD8 repertoires so that the CD4 or CD8 identity of scalp clones could be inferred. The clones in this table, taken by TCRdb from immuneACCESS, are in-frame only. Not every clone is retained; where verified, under half of the shortfall comes from an unresolved V gene, and the cause of the rest is unknown. The V and J calls and the clone size are those of that table, but D and trimming were determined from the DNA. The sample yields about 140,000 clones; 55% were counted once. Together, the top ten hold about 4.4% of the sample.

V loses 3 bases, J loses 1 base, and the germline ends lie 8 bases apart. The CDR3 starts with the cysteine, ends with the phenylalanine, and has 14 residues. Of all the DNA, just the CDR3 is kept, 42 bases in frame from base 1. The germline V gene provides CDR1 LGHNA and CDR2 YNFKEQ. As for this clone: The antigen this receptor binds is unknown. No base-level quality is on record; no much larger clone is a single base apart.

The sequence derives from a human donor in good health. The rearranged chain carries TRBV4-2 and TRBJ2-3; the D gene is possibly TRBD1, with 5 bases matching. Sequenced input: CD4+ T cells sorted from blood. The DNA sequence is TGTGCCAGCAGCCAGTCGACAGGCACAGATACGCAGTATTTT. Translated, it reads CASSQSTGTDTQYF.